In this sample, the clone carrying this T cell receptor (beta chain) turned up many times. These data come from a study of blood T cell repertoires in COVID-19. The ends were cut back, 8 bases at V and 5 bases at J, with 13 bases in the middle. CDR1 and CDR2 (germline): SNHLY, FYNNEI. This CDR3 has 13 residues. Data came from immunoSEQ multiplex PCR; TCRdb stores just in-frame clones and leaves some out. In the table there are 200,000 to 300,000 clones, approximately 87% of which are singletons. This TCR was recovered from a man between 60 and 70 years old with acute or convalescent COVID-19. The specimen was peripheral blood. V and J are TRBV2 and TRBJ2-1, with a tentative D call TRBD2 (5 bases). The CDR3 protein is CASWRTGHNEQFF. In DNA form, the CDR3 reads TGTGCCAGCTGGAGGACTGGACACAATGAGCAGTTCTTC.